Shown below are 17 T cell receptor beta chains from a single sample sequenced in a study of blood T cell repertoires in COVID-19. The method was immunoSEQ multiplex PCR; TCRdb's version includes in-frame clones alone and lacks a portion of them. The repertoire includes 200,000 to 250,000 clones, roughly 81% of them detected once, and around 0.98% sits in the top ten. The sample taken for sequencing was peripheral blood. Every receptor here comes from a man aged 35 to 55 with acute or convalescent COVID-19.

Here the CDR3 DNA reads TGTGCCAGCAGCCCCTTGGTTTTGAGGACAGGAAAACTGTTTTTT. Translation: CASSPLVLRTGKLFF. This chain uses TRBV27 with TRBJ1-4, with 7 bases lining up with TRBD1. J lost 10 bases, V lost 6 bases, and 14 bases had no gene match. Germline values: CDR1 MNHEY, CDR2 SMNVEV (reference sequence). This CDR3 comprises 15 residues.

The CDR3 DNA reads TGTGCCAGCACCAGGGGAGGGGGTCTTAATCAGCCCCAGCATTTT. Protein: CASTRGGGLNQPQHF. This chain joins TRBV28 and TRBJ1-5, with a tentative D call TRBD1 (6 bases). Germline-derived CDR1 and CDR2 are MDHEN and SYDVKM. The CDR3 covers 15 residues. Trimming left V 7 bases short and J 4 bases short, with 17 bases between.

This clone showed up just a few times. V gene TRBV15 combines with J gene TRBJ1-1, with D possibly matching TRBD1 (5 bases). The CDR3 runs to 15 residues. Germline-derived CDR1 and CDR2 are LNHNV and YYDKDF (reference sequence). With 3 bases removed from V and 4 bases from J, the gap between germline ends came to 15 bases. CDR3 nucleotides: TGTGCCACCAGCAGGGGAGGACAAGCTGGCACTGAAGCTTTCTTT. Its protein product is CATSRGGQAGTEAFF.

The chain recombines TRBV2 with TRBJ1-3; a possible D gene is TRBD1 (6 bases). This CDR3 contains 14 residues. With 7 bases removed from V and 0 bases from J, the gap between germline ends came to 10 bases. Looked up from germline, CDR1 is SNHLY and CDR2 is FYNNEI. The CDR3 sequence is CASTLTGSGNTIYF. CDR3 DNA: TGTGCCAGCACCTTGACAGGCTCTGGAAACACCATATATTTT.

This clone was observed a few times. The chain joins TRBV5-1 to TRBJ1-2; 10 bases map to TRBD1. Germline trimming cut 0 bases from V and 8 bases from J; bases unmatched to any gene: 4. The length of the CDR3 is 14 residues. The germline V gene encodes CDR1 SGHRS and CDR2 YFSETQ. This chain's CDR3 is CASSLGQGAQGYTF. CDR3 coding DNA: TGCGCCAGCAGCTTGGGACAGGGGGCGCAGGGCTACACCTTC. Full variable domain (outside the CDR3, taken from reference TRBV5-1 and TRBJ1-2): KAGVTQTPRYLIKTRGQQVTLSCSPISGHRSVSWYQQTPGQGLQFLFEYFSETQRNKGNFPGRFSGRQFSNSRSEMNVSTLELGDSALYLCASSLGQGAQGYTFGSGTRLTVV.

The V and J genes are TRBV19 and TRBJ2-3, with TRBD2 identical over 10 bases. In germline, CDR1 is LNHDA, CDR2 SQIVND (reference sequence). The CDR3 runs 17 residues. The V gene end was trimmed by 2 bases and the J gene end by 1 base; junction bases not matched to a gene: 6. The CDR3 here is CASSIRLAGAGTDTQYF. DNA for the CDR3: TGTGCCAGTAGTATAAGGCTAGCGGGGGCGGGCACAGATACGCAGTATTTT.

This sequence joins TRBV7-2 and TRBJ1-5; TRBD1 agrees at 7 bases. The junction had 7 bases not matched to a gene; V was cut back by 6 bases and J by 2 bases. Germline V gene sequence: CDR1 SGHTA, CDR2 FQGNSA. The CDR3 spans 15 residues. Here the CDR3 reads CASSRTGERNQPQHF. CDR3 coding DNA: TGTGCCAGCAGTCGTACAGGGGAACGCAATCAGCCCCAGCATTTT.

This clone was found a few times. This chain connects TRBV6-5 to TRBJ2-3; possible D gene TRBD2, 5 bases. Germline CDR1 MNHEY, CDR2 SVGAGI. With 7 bases removed from V and 7 bases from J, the gap between germline ends came to 15 bases. The CDR3 has 13 residues. The CDR3 DNA sequence: TGTGCCAGCACCCCTCGAGAGGGTTATACGCAGTATTTT. Encoded protein: CASTPREGYTQYF.

The rearrangement links TRBV6-2 or TRBV6-3 to TRBJ1-6; a possible D gene is TRBD1 (6 bases). This CDR3 spans 14 amino acids. V lost 6 bases to trimming and J lost 7 bases, with 13 bases between them. Germline CDR1 and CDR2: MNHEY and SVGEGT. The CDR3 sequence is CASSLQGSNSPLHF. The CDR3 DNA reads TGTGCCAGCAGCCTCCAGGGGTCCAATTCACCCCTCCACTTT.

This chain links TRBV28 with TRBJ1-2, with TRBD1 as a possible D gene (6 bases). This CDR3 comprises 14 residues. CDR1 is MDHEN, CDR2 SYDVKM, per germline. V lost 2 bases and J 4 bases, leaving 11 bases between the germline ends. The chain's CDR3 is CASSLRTGTYGYTF. The CDR3 DNA reads TGTGCCAGCAGTTTAAGAACAGGGACCTATGGCTACACCTTC.

V and J are TRBV6-5 and TRBJ2-2, with 11 positions matching TRBD1. The ends lost 6 bases at V and 7 bases at J; junction bases unmatched: 4. The length of the CDR3 is 14 residues. Germline loops: CDR1 MNHEY, CDR2 SVGAGI. The CDR3 DNA reads TGTGCCAGCAGGGGGACAGGGGGACACGGGGAGCTGTTTTTT. Amino acids: CASRGTGGHGELFF.

The rearrangement joins TRBV30 to TRBJ1-4; unclear D gene. V lost 1 base, J lost 7 bases, and 13 bases lay in between. The CDR3 covers 14 residues. In germline, CDR1 is GTSNPN, CDR2 SVGIG (reference sequence). CDR3 region: CAWSAGSPPEKLFF. As DNA, the CDR3 is TGTGCCTGGAGTGCCGGGTCACCCCCTGAAAAACTGTTTTTT.

This chain joins TRBV9 and TRBJ1-6; D is unresolved. The germline CDR1 and CDR2 sequences are SGDLS and YYNGEE. The V end lost 4 bases, the J end lost 4 bases, and 18 bases lay between the germline ends. This CDR3 is built from 17 residues. This CDR3 is CASSSAVGASYNSPLHF. DNA of the CDR3: TGTGCCAGCAGCTCAGCGGTCGGCGCTTCTTATAATTCACCCCTCCACTTT.

V gene TRBV27 combines with J gene TRBJ1-5; D remains unclear. Germline-derived CDR1 and CDR2 are MNHEY and SMNVEV (reference sequence). The V end was cut by 0 bases, the J end by 6 bases, with 9 bases between. There are 14 residues in the CDR3. Written as DNA, the CDR3 is TGTGCCAGCAGTTTATCCTCTCGGGGTCAGCCCCAGCATTTT. Translating gives CASSLSSRGQPQHF.

The rearrangement joins TRBV11-3 to TRBJ2-7, with unresolved D. V was cut by 5 bases and J by 3 bases, with 8 bases left in between. Germline V gene lookup returns CDR1 SGHNT and CDR2 YENEEA. This CDR3 spans 12 amino acids. The CDR3 sequence is CASSISGYEQYF. CDR3 DNA sequence: TGTGCCAGCAGCATATCGGGCTACGAGCAGTACTTC.

The chain has TRBV6-1 and TRBJ1-1; a weak D match, TRBD1 (5 bases). The CDR3 spans 16 residues. Germline V gene sequence: CDR1 MNHNS, CDR2 SASEGT. V was shortened by 4 bases and J by 1 base, with 16 bases between the two germline ends. The CDR3 DNA sequence: TGTGCCAGCAGTGCCCCCGTCGGCGACAGGAACACTGAAGCTTTCTTT. Its protein product is CASSAPVGDRNTEAFF.

The chain combines TRBV28 with TRBJ2-2; 9 bases are shared with TRBD1. The CDR3 spans 14 residues. Germline V gene sequence: CDR1 MDHEN, CDR2 SYDVKM. V shed 3 bases, J shed 6 bases, and the junction held 2 bases outside the gene matches. The CDR3 loop is CASSFYRGPGELFF. As DNA, the CDR3 is TGTGCCAGCAGTTTCTACAGGGGGCCCGGGGAGCTGTTTTTT.